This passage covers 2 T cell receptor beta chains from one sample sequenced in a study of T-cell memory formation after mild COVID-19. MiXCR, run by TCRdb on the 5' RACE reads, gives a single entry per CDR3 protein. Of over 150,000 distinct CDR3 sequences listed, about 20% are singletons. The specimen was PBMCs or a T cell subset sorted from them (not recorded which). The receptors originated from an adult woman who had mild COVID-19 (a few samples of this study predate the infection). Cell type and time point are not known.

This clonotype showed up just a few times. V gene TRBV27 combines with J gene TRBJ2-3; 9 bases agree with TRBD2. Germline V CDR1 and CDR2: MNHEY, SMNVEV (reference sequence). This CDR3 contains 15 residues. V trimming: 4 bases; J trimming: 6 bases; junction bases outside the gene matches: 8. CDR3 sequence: CASSSGTSLWDTQYF. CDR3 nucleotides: TGTGCCAGCAGTTCGGGGACTAGCCTGTGGGATACGCAGTATTTT.

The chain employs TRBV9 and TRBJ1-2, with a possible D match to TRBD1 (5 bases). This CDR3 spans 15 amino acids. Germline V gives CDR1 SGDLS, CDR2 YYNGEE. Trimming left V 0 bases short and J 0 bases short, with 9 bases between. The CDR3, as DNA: TGTGCCAGCAGCGTAGGAGGGGCCACTAACTATGGCTACACCTTC. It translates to CASSVGGATNYGYTF.